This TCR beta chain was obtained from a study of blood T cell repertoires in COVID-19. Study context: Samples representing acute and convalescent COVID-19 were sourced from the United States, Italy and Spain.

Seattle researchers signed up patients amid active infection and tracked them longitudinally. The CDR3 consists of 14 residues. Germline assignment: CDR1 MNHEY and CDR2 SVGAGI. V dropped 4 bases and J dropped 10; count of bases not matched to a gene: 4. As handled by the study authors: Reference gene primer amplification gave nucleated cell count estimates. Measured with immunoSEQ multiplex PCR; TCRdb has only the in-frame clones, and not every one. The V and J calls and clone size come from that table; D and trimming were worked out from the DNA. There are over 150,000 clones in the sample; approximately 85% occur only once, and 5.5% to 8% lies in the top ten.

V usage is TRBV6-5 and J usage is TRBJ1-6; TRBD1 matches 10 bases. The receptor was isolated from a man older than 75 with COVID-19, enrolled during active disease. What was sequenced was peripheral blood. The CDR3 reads CASSWDRGESPLHF. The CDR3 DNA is TGTGCCAGCAGTTGGGACAGGGGAGAATCACCCCTCCACTTT.